The 8 T cell receptor beta chains reported below all come from one sample, sequenced in a study of blood T cells in healthy people across ages. A J-beta primer mix and a sample-barcoded 5' primer were used in a second PCR of roughly 6 to 12 cycles. MiXCR, run by TCRdb on the 5' RACE reads, gives a single entry per CDR3 protein. Found here are about a million distinct CDR3 sequences, about 53% of them singletons; the top ten hold 20% to 25%. Sequencing input: blood. These receptors came from an older woman in good health.

The rearrangement uses TRBV20-1 and TRBJ2-4, with D tentatively TRBD1 (5 bases). The DNA matches TRBJ2-7 better at its end, which makes the J call doubtful. CDR3 length: 17 residues. Germline V gene data show CDR1 as DFQATT and CDR2 as SNEGSKA (reference sequence). CDR3 region: CSARVYRRDLRNYEQYF. Written as DNA, the CDR3 is TGCAGTGCTAGAGTTTACAGGCGCGATCTAAGGAACTACGAGCAGTACTTC.

On this clonotype: An end of the junction does not agree with germline; a read error may underlie this. In DNA, the CDR3 is TGTGCCGGCAGGCCCGGGACAGGGGGCTCCTACGAGCAGTACTTC. Protein sequence: CAGRPGTGGSYEQYF. The V and J genes are TRBV28 and TRBJ2-7, with TRBD1 matching 11 bases. CDR3 length: 15 amino acids. CDR1 is MDHEN, CDR2 SYDVKM, per germline. Full variable domain (missing parts from reference TRBV28 and TRBJ2-7): DVKVTQSSRYLVKRTGEKVFLECVQDMDHENMFWYRQDPGLGLRLIYFSYDVKMKEKGDIPEGYSVSREKKERFSLILESASTNQTSMYLCAGRPGTGGSYEQYFGPGTRLTVT.

The chain has TRBV5-1 and TRBJ2-1; 7 nucleotides align to TRBD2. The germline V gene encodes CDR1 SGHRS and CDR2 YFSETQ. Unmatched junction bases numbered 15, after V lost 0 bases and J lost 6 bases. CDR3 length: 18 amino acids. CDR3 in amino acids: CASSLELVLTGGSNEQFF. DNA of the CDR3: TGCGCCAGCAGCTTGGAGTTGGTTTTGACGGGAGGATCCAATGAGCAGTTCTTC.

The chain employs TRBV6-2 or TRBV6-3 and TRBJ2-5; the D is unclear. The V end was cut by 3 bases, the J end by 6 bases, with 8 bases between. CDR3 size: 12 residues. CDR1 MNHEY and CDR2 SVGEGT come from the germline V gene. The CDR3 loop reads CASSYSVKTQYF. The CDR3 region has the DNA TGTGCCAGCAGTTATTCGGTGAAGACCCAGTACTTC.

This chain links TRBV28 with TRBJ1-6; the D gene is possibly TRBD1 (5 bases). The germline gives CDR1 MDHEN, CDR2 SYDVKM. V dropped 6 bases and J dropped 7 bases, with 19 bases sitting between them. This CDR3 is 16 amino acids long. Here the CDR3 DNA reads TGTGCCAGCAGCCAGCCCGGTGGGGGGATGAATTCACCCCTCCACTTT. It yields the protein CASSQPGGGMNSPLHF. The full variable domain, its missing parts supplied by reference TRBV28 and TRBJ1-6, is DVKVTQSSRYLVKRTGEKVFLECVQDMDHENMFWYRQDPGLGLRLIYFSYDVKMKEKGDIPEGYSVSREKKERFSLILESASTNQTSMYLCASSQPGGGMNSPLHFGNGTRLTVT.

The V gene is TRBV2, the J gene TRBJ2-7; 7 bases agree with TRBD2. This CDR3 has 13 amino acids. V dropped 7 bases and J dropped 5; count of bases not matched to a gene: 8. The germline CDR1 and CDR2 sequences are SNHLY and FYNNEI. The CDR3 loop reads CASTGGGLNEQYF. Here the CDR3 DNA reads TGTGCCAGCACCGGGGGAGGGCTCAACGAGCAGTACTTC.

This clonotype was detected once. V is TRBV15 and J is TRBJ2-7; 10 nucleotides match TRBD2. The germline V gene encodes CDR1 LNHNV and CDR2 YYDKDF (reference sequence). CDR3 length: 17 residues. The V segment lost 0 bases and the J segment 5 bases; nucleotides outside the gene matches: 10. CDR3 in DNA: TGTGCCACCAGCAGAGATAAGGGACTAGCGCTTTCGGACGAGCAGTACTTC. Translating gives CATSRDKGLALSDEQYF. Full variable domain (missing parts from reference TRBV15 and TRBJ2-7): DAMVIQNPRYQVTQFGKPVTLSCSQTLNHNVMYWYQQKSSQAPKLLFHYYDKDFNNEADTPDNFQSRRPNTSFCFLDIRSPGLGDTAMYLCATSRDKGLALSDEQYFGPGTRLTVT.

This clonotype has a handful of counts. J is TRBJ1-2 and V is TRBV29-1; D is uncertain. CDR3 length: 12 amino acids. Trimming left V 2 bases short and J 4 bases short, with 8 bases between. Germline values: CDR1 SQVTM, CDR2 ANQGSEA. The CDR3 here is CSVETAIYGYTF. The CDR3, as DNA: TGCAGCGTTGAAACAGCCATCTATGGCTACACCTTC.